What follows is one T cell receptor (beta chain) and its context. Its antigen has not been determined. No quality values exist for individual bases; no much larger clone is one base distant. This record belongs to a study of post-analysis software for immune sequencing data (dated by TCRdb to the mid-2010s). About the investigation overall: Recorded disease courses included relapsing-remitting, secondary progressive and progressive-relapsing multiple sclerosis, with some patients lacking subtype annotation. Patient repertoires were compared against 10 to 12 previously published healthy control repertoires from donors aged about 6 to 26 years. A subset of samples was prepared in parallel using single-end sample barcoding, then pooled and co-amplified after Illumina adapter ligation.

Broad study findings and their caveats: The control group was slightly older than the multiple sclerosis patient group. Direct clustering with F measure revealed strong co-clustering of samples prepared in the same batch, which led to a batch-effect correction. Patients showed significantly higher frequencies than controls for about five TRBV segments, among them TRBV5-6, TRBV5-1 and TRBV20-1. Significantly lower normalized Chao1 diversity was found in multiple sclerosis patients than in controls, suggesting substantial peripheral T-cell clonal expansion.

To demonstrate the VDJtools post-analysis software, the study profiled TCR beta repertoires from the peripheral blood of approximately twelve young patients with multiple sclerosis. The multiple sclerosis patients were children and adolescents between roughly 6 and 15 years of age. Libraries came from PCR. Sequenced on an Illumina HiSeq 2500. Unique molecular identifiers were incorporated into TCR beta cDNA libraries to reduce PCR and sequencing biases. Approximately 500,000 cDNA molecules were obtained per 1 to 10 million input T cells, so each molecule approximated one T cell. The patient libraries were prepared and sequenced using the same protocol as the earlier healthy control dataset. Samples belonging to the same batch were prepared together, multiplexed and sequenced on a shared HiSeq lane. The paper's data handling went like this. Raw barcoded reads were processed with MIGEC, discarding single-read molecular identifier groups before consensus assembly and CDR3 extraction. VDJtools was used for post-analysis of the clonotype tables, and diversity was normalized by down-sampling every dataset to the size of the smallest sample. Repertoire overlap clustering matched CDR3 amino acid but not nucleotide sequences to correct batch-related cross-sample contamination. The public reads were run again by TCRdb, first through fastp at Q25 and then through MiXCR, and only productive beta chains were kept. Identical CDR3 proteins give one entry, which carries the most common genes and DNA. These V and J calls originate from TCRdb's pipeline instead of the authors' own analysis. The sample profile shows about 760,000 distinct CDR3 sequences; around 27% of them were found once. Around 0.56% of the sample belongs to the ten largest clones.

The germline V gene sets CDR1 to ENHRY and CDR2 to SYGVKD. Spanning cysteine to phenylalanine, the CDR3 consists of 15 amino acids. The sequence is cut down to CDR3 DNA, 45 bases in frame from base 1. Trimming costs V 0 bases and J 5 bases, and their ends lie 12 bases apart. Sequenced: blood. The chain was built from TRBV10-3 and TRBJ2-3, with TRBD1 as a weak D call on 5 bases. This clonotype was sampled from a girl aged 10 to 17 with multiple sclerosis. The sequenced DNA is TGTGCCATCAGTGAGTCTAGGGGTTCAGGAGATACGCAGTATTTT. Translated, this is CAISESRGSGDTQYF.